These T cell receptor beta chains were read from a single sample in a study of STAT5B mutations in CD4+ large granular lymphocyte leukemia. The assay was immunoSEQ multiplex PCR, and TCRdb's table has in-frame clones only and misses some. The table lists just over 40,000 clones, 80% to 90% of them singletons. The sequencing input was CD4+ T cells from blood buffy coats. These TCRs come from a human donor in good health. Each CDR3 is given with its conserved first and last residue. D genes are given only for firm matches. Not every row has a clone size; where given, it reads once, few, many or a size class.

j_call: TRBJ2-1; clone_size: .; v_call: TRBV10-1; d_call: .; cdr3_aa: CASSESVVADPLINEQFF; cdr3_nt: TGCGCCAGCAGTGAGTCGGTAGTAGCGGACCCCTTAATTAATGAGCAGTTCTTC
j_call: TRBJ2-4; clone_size: .; v_call: TRBV20-1; d_call: .; cdr3_aa: CSARLGTPQYF; cdr3_nt: TGCAGTGCTAGATTGGGGACTCCACAGTACTTC
j_call: TRBJ2-1; clone_size: .; v_call: TRBV6-5; d_call: TRBD2; cdr3_aa: CASMASGGKYNEQFF; cdr3_nt: TGTGCCAGCATGGCTAGCGGGGGCAAGTACAATGAGCAGTTCTTC
j_call: TRBJ1-3; clone_size: .; v_call: TRBV5-4; d_call: TRBD1; cdr3_aa: CASSVGQGRGNTIYF; cdr3_nt: TGTGCCAGCAGCGTGGGACAGGGGAGAGGAAACACCATATATTTT
j_call: TRBJ2-7; clone_size: .; v_call: TRBV7-2; d_call: TRBD2; cdr3_aa: CASSLASGSGSIYEQYF; cdr3_nt: TGTGCCAGCAGCTTAGCGTCGGGTAGCGGGAGTATCTACGAGCAGTACTTC
j_call: TRBJ2-3; clone_size: once; v_call: TRBV5-8; d_call: TRBD1; cdr3_aa: CASSFGQDTDTQYF; cdr3_nt: TGTGCCAGCAGCTTCGGACAGGACACAGATACGCAGTATTTT
j_call: TRBJ2-5; clone_size: .; v_call: TRBV5-8; d_call: TRBD2; cdr3_aa: CASSSLAGGRETQYF; cdr3_nt: TGTGCCAGCAGCTCACTAGCGGGAGGACGGGAGACCCAGTACTTC
j_call: TRBJ1-2; clone_size: .; v_call: TRBV11-2; d_call: TRBD1; cdr3_aa: CASSVIRDRKNYGYTF; cdr3_nt: TGTGCCAGCAGCGTGATCCGGGACAGAAAAAACTATGGCTACACCTTC
j_call: TRBJ2-1; clone_size: .; v_call: TRBV6-1; d_call: TRBD2; cdr3_aa: CASRGGGAYVEQFF; cdr3_nt: TGTGCCAGCAGGGGCGGGGGGGCCTATGTTGAGCAGTTCTTC
j_call: TRBJ1-2; clone_size: .; v_call: TRBV20-1; d_call: .; cdr3_aa: CSAKRGGYTF; cdr3_nt: TGCAGTGCGAAACGGGGGGGGTACACCTTC
j_call: TRBJ2-2; clone_size: .; v_call: TRBV27; d_call: TRBD2; cdr3_aa: CASSLGSGSTGELFF; cdr3_nt: TGTGCCAGCAGTTTGGGTAGCGGGAGCACCGGGGAGCTGTTTTTT
j_call: TRBJ1-2; clone_size: .; v_call: TRBV6-6; d_call: .; cdr3_aa: CASSYLQVYGYTF; cdr3_nt: TGTGCCAGCAGTTATCTACAGGTCTATGGCTACACCTTC
j_call: TRBJ1-3; clone_size: .; v_call: TRBV9; d_call: .; cdr3_aa: CASSVAPGHGNTIYF; cdr3_nt: TGTGCCAGCAGCGTAGCGCCGGGACACGGAAACACCATATATTTT
j_call: TRBJ2-7; clone_size: .; v_call: TRBV10-3; d_call: .; cdr3_aa: CAISEGESYEQYF; cdr3_nt: TGTGCCATCAGTGAGGGGGAGTCGTACGAGCAGTACTTC
j_call: TRBJ2-1; clone_size: once; v_call: TRBV6-1; d_call: .; cdr3_aa: CASSDTNEQFF; cdr3_nt: TGTGCCAGCAGTGATACAAATGAGCAGTTCTTC
j_call: TRBJ2-2; clone_size: .; v_call: TRBV7-9; d_call: .; cdr3_aa: CASSPLTGNTGELFF; cdr3_nt: TGTGCCAGCAGCCCTCTGACAGGGAACACCGGGGAGCTGTTTTTT
j_call: TRBJ2-6; clone_size: once; v_call: TRBV11-2; d_call: .; cdr3_aa: CASSPTGARANVLTF; cdr3_nt: TGTGCCAGCAGCCCAACCGGGGCCAGAGCCAACGTCCTGACTTTC
j_call: TRBJ2-7; clone_size: .; v_call: TRBV11-3; d_call: TRBD2; cdr3_aa: CASSQWGGEQYF; cdr3_nt: TGTGCCAGCAGCCAGTGGGGGGGCGAGCAGTACTTC
j_call: TRBJ2-5; clone_size: .; v_call: TRBV18; d_call: .; cdr3_aa: CASSPPISESFQETQYF; cdr3_nt: TGTGCCAGCTCACCACCAATAAGCGAGTCCTTCCAAGAGACCCAGTACTTC
j_call: TRBJ2-7; clone_size: .; v_call: TRBV5-1; d_call: TRBD1; cdr3_aa: CASSSGQGHPYEQYF; cdr3_nt: TGCGCCAGCAGCTCCGGACAGGGCCATCCCTACGAGCAGTACTTC
j_call: TRBJ2-2; clone_size: once; v_call: TRBV19; d_call: .; cdr3_aa: CASARGTGELFF; cdr3_nt: TGTGCCAGCGCCAGGGGAACCGGGGAGCTGTTTTTT
j_call: TRBJ2-3; clone_size: .; v_call: TRBV7-8; d_call: .; cdr3_aa: CASSPLQGGTDTQYF; cdr3_nt: TGTGCCAGCAGCCCCCTACAGGGAGGGACAGATACGCAGTATTTT
j_call: TRBJ2-3; clone_size: .; v_call: TRBV19; d_call: TRBD2; cdr3_aa: CASSMLGLAADTQYF; cdr3_nt: TGTGCCAGTAGTATGTTGGGACTAGCAGCAGATACGCAGTATTTT
j_call: TRBJ2-3; clone_size: .; v_call: TRBV6-5; d_call: TRBD2; cdr3_aa: CASSLAGVLQDTQYF; cdr3_nt: TGTGCCAGCAGCCTAGCGGGGGTATTACAAGATACGCAGTATTTT
j_call: TRBJ2-7; clone_size: .; v_call: TRBV12-5; d_call: .; cdr3_aa: CASGFPKRTYEQYF; cdr3_nt: TGTGCTAGTGGTTTCCCCAAGAGGACCTACGAGCAGTACTTC
j_call: TRBJ1-5; clone_size: .; v_call: TRBV30; d_call: .; cdr3_aa: CAWSVSRDQPQHF; cdr3_nt: TGTGCCTGGAGTGTATCAAGGGATCAGCCCCAGCATTTT
j_call: TRBJ2-6; clone_size: .; v_call: TRBV14; d_call: .; cdr3_aa: CASSPTRSGANVLTF; cdr3_nt: TGTGCCAGCAGCCCAACCCGGTCTGGGGCCAACGTCCTGACTTTC
j_call: TRBJ1-4; clone_size: .; v_call: TRBV6-5; d_call: .; cdr3_aa: CASSYGSTNEKLFF; cdr3_nt: TGTGCCAGCAGTTACGGGAGTACTAATGAAAAACTGTTTTTT
j_call: TRBJ2-3; clone_size: .; v_call: TRBV19; d_call: TRBD2; cdr3_aa: CASKSTGTSVTDTQYF; cdr3_nt: TGTGCCAGCAAATCGACCGGGACTAGCGTCACAGATACGCAGTATTTT
j_call: TRBJ2-1; clone_size: .; v_call: TRBV28; d_call: .; cdr3_aa: CASSLEGRHEQFF; cdr3_nt: TGTGCCAGCAGTTTGGAAGGGAGGCATGAGCAGTTCTTC
j_call: TRBJ2-3; clone_size: .; v_call: TRBV5-6; d_call: .; cdr3_aa: CASSTPDGGGEYF; cdr3_nt: TGTGCCAGCAGTACACCGGACGGGGGCGGTGAATATTTT